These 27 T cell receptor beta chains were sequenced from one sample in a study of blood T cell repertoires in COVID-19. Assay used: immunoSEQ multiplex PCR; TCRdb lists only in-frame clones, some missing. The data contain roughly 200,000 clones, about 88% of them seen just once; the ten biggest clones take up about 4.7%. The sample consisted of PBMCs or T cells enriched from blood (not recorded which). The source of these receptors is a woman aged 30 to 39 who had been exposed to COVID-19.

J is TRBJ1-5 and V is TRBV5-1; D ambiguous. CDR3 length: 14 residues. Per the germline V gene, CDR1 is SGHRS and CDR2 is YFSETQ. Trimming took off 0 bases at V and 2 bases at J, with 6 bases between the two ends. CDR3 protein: CASSLARGNQPQHF. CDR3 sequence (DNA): TGCGCCAGCAGCTTGGCTCGGGGCAATCAGCCCCAGCATTTT. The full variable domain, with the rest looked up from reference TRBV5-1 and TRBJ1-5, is KAGVTQTPRYLIKTRGQQVTLSCSPISGHRSVSWYQQTPGQGLQFLFEYFSETQRNKGNFPGRFSGRQFSNSRSEMNVSTLELGDSALYLCASSLARGNQPQHFGDGTRLSIL.

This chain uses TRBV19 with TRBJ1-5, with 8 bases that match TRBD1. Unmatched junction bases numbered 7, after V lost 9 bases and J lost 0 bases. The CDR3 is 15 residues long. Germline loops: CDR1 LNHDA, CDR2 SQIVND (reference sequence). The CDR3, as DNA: TGTGCCAGCAGGTGGGACAGGTATAGCAATCAGCCCCAGCATTTT. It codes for CASRWDRYSNQPQHF.

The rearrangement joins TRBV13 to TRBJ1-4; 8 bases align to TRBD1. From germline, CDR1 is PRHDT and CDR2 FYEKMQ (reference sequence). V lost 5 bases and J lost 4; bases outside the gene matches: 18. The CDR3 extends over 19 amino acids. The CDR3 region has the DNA TGTGCCAGCAGCCTAAGCACAATCCGCAGGGGGCACGGTAATGAAAAACTGTTTTTT. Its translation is CASSLSTIRRGHGNEKLFF.

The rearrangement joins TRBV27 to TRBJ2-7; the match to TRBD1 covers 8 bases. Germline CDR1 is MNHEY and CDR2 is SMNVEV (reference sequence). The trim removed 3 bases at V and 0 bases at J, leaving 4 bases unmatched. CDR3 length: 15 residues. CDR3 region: CASSFGTGVSYEQYF. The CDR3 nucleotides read TGTGCCAGCAGTTTCGGGACAGGAGTCTCCTACGAGCAGTACTTC.

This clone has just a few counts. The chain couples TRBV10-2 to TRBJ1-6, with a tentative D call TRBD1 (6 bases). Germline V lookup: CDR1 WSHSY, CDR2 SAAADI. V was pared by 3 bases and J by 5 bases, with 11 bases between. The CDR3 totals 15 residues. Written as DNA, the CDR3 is TGCGCCAGCAGTGACGCCAGGGGTAATAATTCACCCCTCCACTTT. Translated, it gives CASSDARGNNSPLHF.

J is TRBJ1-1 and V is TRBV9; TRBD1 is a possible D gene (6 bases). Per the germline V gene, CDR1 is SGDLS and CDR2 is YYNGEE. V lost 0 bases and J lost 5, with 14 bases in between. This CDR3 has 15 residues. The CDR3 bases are TGTGCCAGCAGCGTAGGAGGTACAGGGAAGACTGAAGCTTTCTTT. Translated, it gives CASSVGGTGKTEAFF.

This CDR3 reads CASSKGREEETQYF. The CDR3 DNA reads TGTGCCAGCAGCAAAGGAAGAGAGGAAGAGACCCAGTACTTC. This chain uses TRBV21-1 with TRBJ2-5; the D call of TRBD2 is as the table states it, not checked on the DNA. TRBV21-1 is shown as a pseudogene. This CDR3 has 14 residues.

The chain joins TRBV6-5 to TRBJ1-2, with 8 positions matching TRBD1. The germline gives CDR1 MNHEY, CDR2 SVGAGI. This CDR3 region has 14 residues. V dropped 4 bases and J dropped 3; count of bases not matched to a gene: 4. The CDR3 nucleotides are TGTGCCAGCAGTTCGACAGGGGAATACTATGGCTACACCTTC. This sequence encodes CASSSTGEYYGYTF.

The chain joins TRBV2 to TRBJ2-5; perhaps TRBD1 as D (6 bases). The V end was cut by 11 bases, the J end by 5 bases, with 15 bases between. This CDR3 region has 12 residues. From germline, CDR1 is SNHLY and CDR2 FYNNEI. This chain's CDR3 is CAGSGAWETQYF. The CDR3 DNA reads TGTGCCGGATCAGGGGCGTGGGAGACCCAGTACTTC.

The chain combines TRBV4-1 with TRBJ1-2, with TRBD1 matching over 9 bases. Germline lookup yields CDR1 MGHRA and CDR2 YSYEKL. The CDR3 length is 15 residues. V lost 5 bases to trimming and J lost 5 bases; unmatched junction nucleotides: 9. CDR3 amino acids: CASSSWTGDLYGYTF. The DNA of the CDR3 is TGCGCCAGCAGCTCGTGGACAGGGGACCTTTATGGCTACACCTTC.

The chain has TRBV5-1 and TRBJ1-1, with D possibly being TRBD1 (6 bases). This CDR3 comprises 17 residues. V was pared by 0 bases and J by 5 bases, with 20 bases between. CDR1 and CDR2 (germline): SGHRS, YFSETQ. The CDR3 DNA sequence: TGCGCCAGCAGCTTGGCGGGGGGGCCCTTCCAGGGAACTGAAGCTTTCTTT. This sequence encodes CASSLAGGPFQGTEAFF.

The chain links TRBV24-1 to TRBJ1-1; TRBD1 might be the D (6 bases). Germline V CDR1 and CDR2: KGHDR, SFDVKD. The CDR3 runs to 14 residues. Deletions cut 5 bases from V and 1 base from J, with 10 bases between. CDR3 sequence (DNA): TGTGCCACCAGTGCACCGGGACAGAACACTGAAGCTTTCTTT. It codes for CATSAPGQNTEAFF.

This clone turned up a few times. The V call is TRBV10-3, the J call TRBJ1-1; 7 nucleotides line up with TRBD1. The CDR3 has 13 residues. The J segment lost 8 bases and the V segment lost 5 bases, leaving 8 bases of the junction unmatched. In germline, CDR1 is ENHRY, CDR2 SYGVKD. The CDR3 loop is CAISSGQAVEAFF. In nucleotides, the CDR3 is TGTGCCATCAGTTCCGGACAGGCCGTCGAAGCTTTCTTT.

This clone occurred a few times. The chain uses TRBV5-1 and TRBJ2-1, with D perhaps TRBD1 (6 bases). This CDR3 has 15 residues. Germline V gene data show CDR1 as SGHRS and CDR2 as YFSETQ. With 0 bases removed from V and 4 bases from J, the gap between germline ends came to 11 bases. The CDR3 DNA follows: TGCGCCAGCAGCTTGGATTGGACAGCTTACAATGAGCAGTTCTTC. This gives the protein CASSLDWTAYNEQFF. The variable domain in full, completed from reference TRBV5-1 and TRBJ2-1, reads KAGVTQTPRYLIKTRGQQVTLSCSPISGHRSVSWYQQTPGQGLQFLFEYFSETQRNKGNFPGRFSGRQFSNSRSEMNVSTLELGDSALYLCASSLDWTAYNEQFFGPGTRLTVL.

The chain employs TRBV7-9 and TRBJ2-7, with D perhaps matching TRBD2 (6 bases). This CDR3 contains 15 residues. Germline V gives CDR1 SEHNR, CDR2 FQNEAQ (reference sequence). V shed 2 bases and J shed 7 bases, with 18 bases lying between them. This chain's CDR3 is CASSLFGTDTGEQYF. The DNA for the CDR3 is TGTGCCAGCAGCTTATTCGGGACTGATACGGGGGAGCAGTACTTC. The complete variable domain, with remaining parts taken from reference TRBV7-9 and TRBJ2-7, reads DTGVSQNPRHKITKRGQNVTFRCDPISEHNRLYWYRQTLGQGPEFLTYFQNEAQLEKSRLLSDRFSAERPKGSFSTLEIQRTEQGDSAMYLCASSLFGTDTGEQYFGPGTRLTVT.

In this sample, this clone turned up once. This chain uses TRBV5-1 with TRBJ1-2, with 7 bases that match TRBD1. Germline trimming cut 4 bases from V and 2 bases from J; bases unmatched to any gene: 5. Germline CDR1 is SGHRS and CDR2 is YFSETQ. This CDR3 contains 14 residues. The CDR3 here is CASSGQQGNYGYTF. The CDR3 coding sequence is TGCGCCAGCAGCGGTCAACAGGGGAACTATGGCTACACCTTC.

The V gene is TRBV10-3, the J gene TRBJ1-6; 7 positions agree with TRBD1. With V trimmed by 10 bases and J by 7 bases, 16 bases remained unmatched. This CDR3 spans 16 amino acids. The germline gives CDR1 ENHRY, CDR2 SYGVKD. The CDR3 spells CATSFYPGQTNSPLHF. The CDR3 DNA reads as TGTGCCACCTCCTTCTATCCGGGACAGACCAATTCACCCCTCCACTTT.

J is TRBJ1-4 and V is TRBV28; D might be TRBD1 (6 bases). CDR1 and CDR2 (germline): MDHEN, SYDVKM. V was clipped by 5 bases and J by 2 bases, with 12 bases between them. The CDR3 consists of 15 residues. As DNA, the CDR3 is TGTGCCAGCAGTCCACAGGGTTATACTAATGAAAAACTGTTTTTT. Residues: CASSPQGYTNEKLFF.

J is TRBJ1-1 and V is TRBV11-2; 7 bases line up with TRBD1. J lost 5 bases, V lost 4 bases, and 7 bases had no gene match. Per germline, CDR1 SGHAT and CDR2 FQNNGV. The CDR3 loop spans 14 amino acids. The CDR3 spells CASSSSDRRTEAFF. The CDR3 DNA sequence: TGTGCCAGCAGCTCCTCGGACAGGCGGACTGAAGCTTTCTTT.

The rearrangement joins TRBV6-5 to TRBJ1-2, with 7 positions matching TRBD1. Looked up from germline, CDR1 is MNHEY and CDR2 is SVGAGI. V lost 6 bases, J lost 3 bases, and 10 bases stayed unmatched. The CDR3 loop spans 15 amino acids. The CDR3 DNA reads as TGTGCCAGCAGATCGCCGGGACAGCGATACTATGGCTACACCTTC. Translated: CASRSPGQRYYGYTF.

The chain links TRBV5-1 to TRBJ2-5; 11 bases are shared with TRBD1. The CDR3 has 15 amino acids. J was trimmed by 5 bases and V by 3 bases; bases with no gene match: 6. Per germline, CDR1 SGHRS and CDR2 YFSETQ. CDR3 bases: TGCGCCAGCAGCTGGCCGGACAGGGGGCCGGAGACCCAGTACTTC. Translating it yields CASSWPDRGPETQYF.

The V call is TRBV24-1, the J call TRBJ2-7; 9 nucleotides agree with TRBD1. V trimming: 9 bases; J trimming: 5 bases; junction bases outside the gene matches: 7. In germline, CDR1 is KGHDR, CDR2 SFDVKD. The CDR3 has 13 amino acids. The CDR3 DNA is TGTGCCACCGCACCGGGACAGGGCAACGAGCAGTACTTC. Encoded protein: CATAPGQGNEQYF.

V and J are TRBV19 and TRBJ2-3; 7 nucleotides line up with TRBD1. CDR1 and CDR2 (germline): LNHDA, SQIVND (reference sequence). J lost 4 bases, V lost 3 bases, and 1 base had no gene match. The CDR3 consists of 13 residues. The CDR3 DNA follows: TGTGCCAGTAGTATTACAGGGGCAGATACGCAGTATTTT. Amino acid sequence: CASSITGADTQYF.

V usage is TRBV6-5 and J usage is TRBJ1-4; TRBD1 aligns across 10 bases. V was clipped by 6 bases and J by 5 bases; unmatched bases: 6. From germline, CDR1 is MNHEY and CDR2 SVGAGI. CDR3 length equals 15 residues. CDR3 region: CASSHGQGVNEKLFF. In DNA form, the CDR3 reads TGTGCCAGCAGCCACGGACAGGGGGTAAATGAAAAACTGTTTTTT.

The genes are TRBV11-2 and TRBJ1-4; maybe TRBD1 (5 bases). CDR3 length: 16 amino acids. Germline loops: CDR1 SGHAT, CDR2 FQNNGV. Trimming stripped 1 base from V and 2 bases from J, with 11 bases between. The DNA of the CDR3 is TGTGCCAGCAGCTTAGCAGGGTCCCGGACTAATGAAAAACTGTTTTTT. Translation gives CASSLAGSRTNEKLFF.

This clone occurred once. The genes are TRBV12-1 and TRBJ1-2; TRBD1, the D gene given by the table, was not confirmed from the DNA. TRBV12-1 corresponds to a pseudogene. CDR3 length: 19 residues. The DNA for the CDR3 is TGTGCCAGCAGCTTTGCGGGACAGGGTTTAAGACGGGCGAACTATGGCTACACCTTC. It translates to CASSFAGQGLRRANYGYTF.

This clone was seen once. The CDR3 protein is CASSVDASGAADTQYF. The DNA of the CDR3 is TGTGCCAGCAGCGTAGATGCTAGCGGGGCCGCAGATACGCAGTATTTT. The rearrangement links TRBV9 to TRBJ2-3; 9 bases align to TRBD2. Germline assignment: CDR1 SGDLS and CDR2 YYNGEE. With V trimmed by 0 bases and J by 4 bases, 6 bases remained unmatched. This CDR3 has 16 residues.